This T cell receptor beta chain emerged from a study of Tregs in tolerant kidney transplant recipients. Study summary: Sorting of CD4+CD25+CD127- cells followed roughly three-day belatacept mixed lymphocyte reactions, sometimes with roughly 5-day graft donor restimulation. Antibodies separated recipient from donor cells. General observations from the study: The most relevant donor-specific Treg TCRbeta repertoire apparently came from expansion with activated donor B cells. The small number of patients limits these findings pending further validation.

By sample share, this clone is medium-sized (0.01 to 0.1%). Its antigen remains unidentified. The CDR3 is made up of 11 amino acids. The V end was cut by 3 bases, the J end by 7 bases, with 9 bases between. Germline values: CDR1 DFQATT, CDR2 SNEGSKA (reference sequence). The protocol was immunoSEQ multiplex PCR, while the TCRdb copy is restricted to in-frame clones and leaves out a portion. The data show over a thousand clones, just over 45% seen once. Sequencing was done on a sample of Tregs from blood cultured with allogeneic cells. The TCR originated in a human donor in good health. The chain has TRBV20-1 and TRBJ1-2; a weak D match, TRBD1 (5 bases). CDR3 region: CSARGRSGYTF. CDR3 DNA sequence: TGCAGTGCTAGGGGACGGAGTGGCTACACCTTC.